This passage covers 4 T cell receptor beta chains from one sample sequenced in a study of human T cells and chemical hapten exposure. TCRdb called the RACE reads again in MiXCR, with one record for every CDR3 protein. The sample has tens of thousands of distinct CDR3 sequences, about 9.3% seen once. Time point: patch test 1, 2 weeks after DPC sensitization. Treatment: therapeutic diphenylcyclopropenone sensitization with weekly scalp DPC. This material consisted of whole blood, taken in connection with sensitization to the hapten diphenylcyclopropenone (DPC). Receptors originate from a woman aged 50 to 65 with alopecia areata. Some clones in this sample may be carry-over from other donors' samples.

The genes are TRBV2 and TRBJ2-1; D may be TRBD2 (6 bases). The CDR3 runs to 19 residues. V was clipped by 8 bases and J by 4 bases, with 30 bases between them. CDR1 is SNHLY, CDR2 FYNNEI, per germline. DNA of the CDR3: TGTGCCAGCTCCCCAAGGGGACTTGAGAGCAACAACCGTTACAATGAGCAGTTCTTC. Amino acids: CASSPRGLESNNRYNEQFF.

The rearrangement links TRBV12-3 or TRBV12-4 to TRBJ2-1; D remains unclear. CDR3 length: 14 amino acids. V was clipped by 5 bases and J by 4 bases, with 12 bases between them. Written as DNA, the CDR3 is TGTGCCAGCAGTCCCCCATCTTGGTACAATGAGCAGTTCTTC. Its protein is CASSPPSWYNEQFF.

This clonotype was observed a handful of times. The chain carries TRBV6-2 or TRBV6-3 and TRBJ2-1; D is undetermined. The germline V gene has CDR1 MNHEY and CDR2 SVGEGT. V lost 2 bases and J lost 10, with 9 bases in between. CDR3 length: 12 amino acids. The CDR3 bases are TGTGCCAGCAGTTACCCCGCCGTAGAGCAGTTCTTC. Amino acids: CASSYPAVEQFF.

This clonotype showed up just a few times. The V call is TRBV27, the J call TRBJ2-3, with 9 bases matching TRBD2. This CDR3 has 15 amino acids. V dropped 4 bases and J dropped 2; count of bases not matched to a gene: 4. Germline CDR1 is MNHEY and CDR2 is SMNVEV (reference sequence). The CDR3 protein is CASSSGGRATDTQYF. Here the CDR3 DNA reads TGTGCCAGCAGTTCGGGCGGGAGGGCCACAGATACGCAGTATTTT.